These 29 T cell receptor beta chains originate from one sample sequenced in a study of control samples from healthy donors and cancer patients (dated by TCRdb to 2020 to 2022). Library method: the immunoSEQ multiplex PCR assay. TCRdb re-hosts the immuneACCESS table, in-frame sequences only. Its copies lack some clones; in the studies checked, an unresolved V gene accounts for under half of them, and the cause for the rest is not known. Within this sample are 90,000 or so clones, with approximately 90% of them counted one time only. The ten largest clones take up roughly an eighth of the sample. The sequenced material came from blood. These receptor sequences come from a woman aged 70 to 79 in good health.

The chain is built from TRBV25-1 and TRBJ2-7, with TRBD1 matching over 9 bases. The CDR3 consists of 14 residues. The V segment lost 5 bases and the J segment 6 bases; nucleotides outside the gene matches: 8. The germline gives CDR1 MGHDK, CDR2 SYGVNS. The CDR3 sequence is CASSWDRDSSEQYF. CDR3 coding DNA: TGTGCCAGCAGTTGGGACAGGGACTCCAGCGAGCAGTACTTC.

V and J are TRBV7-9 and TRBJ1-4; 7 bases map to TRBD1. Germline assignment: CDR1 SEHNR and CDR2 FQNEAQ (reference sequence). The junction had 1 base not matched to a gene; V was cut back by 3 bases and J by 3 bases. This CDR3 region has 14 residues. CDR3 nucleotides: TGTGCCAGCAGCTTGGACAGGTCTAATGAAAAACTGTTTTTT. Encoded protein: CASSLDRSNEKLFF.

The J gene is TRBJ2-7, the V gene TRBV18; 7 bases map to TRBD1. From germline, CDR1 is KGHSH and CDR2 LQKENI. The CDR3 length is 13 residues. V lost 3 bases and J lost 5; bases outside the gene matches: 4. CDR3 sequence: CASSPRGRDEQYF. The CDR3 nucleotides read TGTGCCAGCTCACCGAGGGGGCGGGACGAGCAGTACTTC.

J is TRBJ2-1 and V is TRBV10-2; possibly TRBD1 for D (6 bases). This CDR3 is 13 amino acids long. CDR1 is WSHSY, CDR2 SAAADI, per germline. The CDR3 DNA reads as TGCGCTGTCGAGGGACAAAACCTCAATGAGCAGTTCTTC. Protein: CAVEGQNLNEQFF.

The V gene is TRBV7-8, the J gene TRBJ1-1; no definite D call. The CDR3 spans 12 residues. The V gene's germline CDR1 is SGHVS and CDR2 FQNEAQ. V was pared by 4 bases and J by 5 bases, with 8 bases between. CDR3: CASSSLGTEAFF. DNA of the CDR3: TGTGCCAGCAGCTCCCTCGGGACTGAAGCTTTCTTT.

The chain combines TRBV19 with TRBJ2-7; 7 bases align to TRBD1. J gave up 1 base and V 3 bases, and 3 bases lay outside the gene matches. CDR1 is LNHDA and CDR2 is SQIVND in the germline V gene (reference sequence). CDR3 size: 14 residues. Here the CDR3 DNA reads TGTGCCAGTAGTATGACGGGACAGTCCTACGAGCAGTACTTC. It specifies CASSMTGQSYEQYF.

The V call is TRBV18, the J call TRBJ1-1; the D is unclear. This CDR3 contains 16 residues. Trimming stripped 1 base from V and 0 bases from J, with 12 bases between. The germline V gene has CDR1 KGHSH and CDR2 LQKENI. In DNA, the CDR3 is TGTGCCAGCTCACCACAGGGTTTCACGATGAACACTGAAGCTTTCTTT. As protein: CASSPQGFTMNTEAFF. The complete variable domain, with remaining parts taken from reference TRBV18 and TRBJ1-1, reads NAGVMQNPRHLVRRRGQEARLRCSPMKGHSHVYWYRQLPEEGLKFMVYLQKENIIDESGMPKERFSAEFPKEGPSILRIQQVVRGDSAAYFCASSPQGFTMNTEAFFGQGTRLTVV.

This chain links TRBV6-5 with TRBJ2-3; TRBD1 agrees at 7 bases. Germline assignment: CDR1 MNHEY and CDR2 SVGAGI. The CDR3 has 14 residues. V was clipped by 8 bases and J by 4 bases; unmatched bases: 9. The CDR3 coding sequence is TGTGCCAGCGGCTCGACAGGGATTCCAGATACGCAGTATTTT. Translated, it gives CASGSTGIPDTQYF.

The chain is built from TRBV10-3 and TRBJ1-1; 7 bases are a match to TRBD1. Germline V gene data show CDR1 as ENHRY and CDR2 as SYGVKD. The CDR3 totals 16 residues. The junction had 4 bases not matched to a gene; V was cut back by 0 bases and J by 0 bases. CDR3: CAISESSGGMNTEAFF. For the CDR3, the DNA is TGTGCCATCAGTGAGTCGTCAGGGGGAATGAACACTGAAGCTTTCTTT.

This chain uses TRBV11-3 with TRBJ2-5; D ambiguous. The V end was cut by 0 bases, the J end by 5 bases, with 4 bases between. The CDR3 sequence is 12 residues long. Germline values: CDR1 SGHNT, CDR2 YENEEA. The CDR3 is CASSLDGETQYF. The CDR3, as DNA: TGTGCCAGCAGCTTAGATGGGGAGACCCAGTACTTC.

This clone was seen once. V usage is TRBV19 and J usage is TRBJ1-4, with D uncertain. In germline, CDR1 is LNHDA, CDR2 SQIVND (reference sequence). This CDR3 has 12 residues. Trimming shortened V by 1 base and J by 10 bases, and 7 bases separated the two germline ends. In DNA, the CDR3 is TGTGCCAGTAGTATAGGCTCGAGAAAACTGTTTTTT. It codes for CASSIGSRKLFF.

V gene TRBV20-1 combines with J gene TRBJ2-7; D gene unclear. There are 15 residues in the CDR3. Looked up from germline, CDR1 is DFQATT and CDR2 is SNEGSKA (reference sequence). V shed 3 bases and J shed 0 bases, with 15 bases lying between them. The CDR3 protein is CSASSYQASSYEQYF. CDR3 coding DNA: TGCAGTGCTAGTTCTTACCAGGCCAGCTCCTACGAGCAGTACTTC.

This clone was seen just once. The CDR3 bases are TGTGCCAGCAGGGCAGGGGGTCGGGATGGTGAAGCTTTCTTT. Protein: CASRAGGRDGEAFF. The chain employs TRBV2 and TRBJ1-1, with 7 bases that match TRBD1. The CDR3 consists of 14 residues. After removal of 6 bases from V and 7 bases from J, the junction contained 11 bases not matched to a gene. Germline assignment: CDR1 SNHLY and CDR2 FYNNEI.

The chain is built from TRBV19 and TRBJ2-3, with D perhaps given as TRBD1 or TRBD2 (5 bases each). The length of the CDR3 is 13 residues. Deletions cut 3 bases from V and 2 bases from J, with 6 bases between. Germline V lookup: CDR1 LNHDA, CDR2 SQIVND (reference sequence). The CDR3: CASSIGTTDTQYF. The DNA of the CDR3 is TGTGCCAGTAGTATTGGGACCACAGATACGCAGTATTTT.

J is TRBJ2-2 and V is TRBV3-1 (or the pseudogene TRBV3-2); 11 bases align to TRBD2. The CDR3 is 16 amino acids. Germline CDR1 and CDR2: LGHDT and YNNKEL (reference sequence). The trim removed 1 base at V and 7 bases at J, leaving 5 bases unmatched. DNA for the CDR3: TGTGCCAGCAGCCAAGTGACTAGCGGGGCGGGCGGGGAGCTGTTTTTT. It translates to CASSQVTSGAGGELFF.

The chain joins TRBV5-1 to TRBJ1-2; a possible D gene is TRBD1 (5 bases). Trimming removed 3 bases from V and 3 bases from J, with 12 bases in between. This CDR3 comprises 14 residues. The germline V gene has CDR1 SGHRS and CDR2 YFSETQ. The CDR3 DNA reads TGCGCCAGCAGCTCGGCCGGGACGCACTATGGCTACACCTTC. Its translation: CASSSAGTHYGYTF.

The V gene is TRBV15, the J gene TRBJ2-2; 8 bases fit TRBD1. V lost 5 bases to trimming and J lost 2 bases; unmatched junction nucleotides: 1. The V gene's germline CDR1 is LNHNV and CDR2 YYDKDF (reference sequence). This CDR3 is 14 amino acids long. In DNA, the CDR3 is TGTGCCACCAGCCAGGGGGCAAACACCGGGGAGCTGTTTTTT. This codes for CATSQGANTGELFF. Together with reference TRBV15 and TRBJ2-2, the CDR3 gives the full variable domain: DAMVIQNPRYQVTQFGKPVTLSCSQTLNHNVMYWYQQKSSQAPKLLFHYYDKDFNNEADTPDNFQSRRPNTSFCFLDIRSPGLGDTAMYLCATSQGANTGELFFGEGSRLTVL.

The V and J genes are TRBV11-3 and TRBJ1-3; maybe TRBD1 (5 bases). V dropped 1 base and J dropped 2 bases, with 9 bases sitting between them. Germline-derived CDR1 and CDR2 are SGHNT and YENEEA. The CDR3 is made up of 15 amino acids. In DNA form, the CDR3 reads TGTGCCAGCAGCTTAGCGGCAGGGCCTGGAAACACCATATATTTT. Translating gives CASSLAAGPGNTIYF.

The rearrangement uses TRBV14 and TRBJ1-3; no definite D call. CDR3 length equals 12 residues. Between the trimmed V and J ends, which lost 2 bases and 4 bases, there was a span of 3 bases. Germline CDR1 SGHDN, CDR2 FVKESK. CDR3 in DNA: TGTGCCAGCAGCCAACTAGGAAACACCATATATTTT. This sequence encodes CASSQLGNTIYF.

This clone has a handful of counts. This chain joins TRBV27 and TRBJ2-1, with 9 bases that match TRBD1. Germline-derived CDR1 and CDR2 are MNHEY and SMNVEV (reference sequence). The CDR3 spans 15 residues. With V trimmed by 4 bases and J by 4 bases, 5 bases remained unmatched. CDR3 nucleotide sequence: TGTGCCAGCAGTTACCGGGACAGGGCTTACAATGAGCAGTTCTTC. Its translation: CASSYRDRAYNEQFF.

The chain employs TRBV10-2 and TRBJ1-1; perhaps TRBD1 as D (6 bases). There are 16 residues in the CDR3. Germline CDR1 is WSHSY and CDR2 is SAAADI. V was trimmed by 7 bases and J by 5 bases, leaving 23 bases between them. CDR3 sequence: CASKVGLWGGGTEAFF. The CDR3 DNA follows: TGCGCCAGCAAAGTGGGGCTTTGGGGAGGGGGAACTGAAGCTTTCTTT.

This clone was recorded once. The chain carries TRBV4-1 and TRBJ2-7; no clear D gene. The CDR3 totals 18 residues. The V gene lost 1 base and the J gene lost 0 bases, with 19 bases spanning the gap. Germline CDR1 and CDR2: MGHRA and YSYEKL. CDR3: CASSQAVSQIRPSYEQYF. The CDR3 nucleotides read TGCGCCAGCAGCCAAGCAGTGTCACAGATCCGACCCTCCTACGAGCAGTACTTC.

The rearrangement joins TRBV3-1 (or the pseudogene TRBV3-2) to TRBJ1-1; D remains unclear. Trimming shortened V by 0 bases and J by 11 bases, and 16 bases separated the two germline ends. This CDR3 is 14 amino acids long. The V gene's germline CDR1 is LGHDT and CDR2 YNNKEL (reference sequence). The CDR3 is CASSQDSKGLGAFF. CDR3 DNA: TGTGCCAGCAGCCAAGATAGTAAAGGTCTAGGGGCTTTCTTT.

The rearrangement links TRBV21-1 to TRBJ1-1. TRBV21-1 is a recognized pseudogene. The CDR3 runs 14 residues. The CDR3 region is CASEGEEMNTEAFF. The CDR3 bases are TGTGCCAGCGAGGGAGAGGAGATGAACACTGAAGCTTTCTTT.

This clone was recorded only once. The gene calls are TRBV21-1 and TRBJ2-5; TRBD2, the table's D call, was not compared with the DNA. TRBV21-1 corresponds to a pseudogene. CDR3 length equals 13 residues. The CDR3 spells CASSKVMRGTQYF. The CDR3 region has the DNA TGTGCCAGCAGCAAAGTGATGCGGGGGACCCAGTACTTC.

The V and J genes are TRBV5-1 and TRBJ2-6; 9 bases agree with TRBD1. The germline V gene encodes CDR1 SGHRS and CDR2 YFSETQ. The CDR3 covers 16 residues. V lost 3 bases, J lost 1 base, and 2 bases stayed unmatched. The CDR3 protein is CASSSQGASGANVLTF. CDR3 bases: TGCGCCAGCAGCTCACAGGGGGCATCTGGGGCCAACGTCCTGACTTTC.

This rearrangement joins TRBV9 to TRBJ1-1; unclear D gene. The CDR3 is 14 residues long. V dropped 3 bases and J dropped 0 bases, with 9 bases sitting between them. Germline values: CDR1 SGDLS, CDR2 YYNGEE. In DNA, the CDR3 is TGTGCCAGCAGCGGATACGGGATGAACACTGAAGCTTTCTTT. Protein sequence: CASSGYGMNTEAFF.

The J gene is TRBJ2-3, the V gene TRBV5-1; D may correspond to TRBD1 or TRBD2 (6 bases each). The germline CDR1 and CDR2 sequences are SGHRS and YFSETQ. V shed 0 bases and J shed 1 base, with 9 bases lying between them. The CDR3 contains 15 residues. The CDR3 nucleotides read TGCGCCAGCAGCTTGGACCGGGGGCGCACAGATACGCAGTATTTT. Its protein product is CASSLDRGRTDTQYF.

The CDR3 spells CASSLQTPNYGYTF. CDR3 coding DNA: TGTGCCAGCAGTTTACAGACTCCAAACTATGGCTACACCTTC. The chain employs TRBV28 and TRBJ1-2; D remains ambiguous. From germline, CDR1 is MDHEN and CDR2 SYDVKM. This CDR3 has 14 residues. Trimming cost V 2 bases and J 2 bases, with 9 bases left between them.